The 20 T cell receptor beta chains in this list originate from one sample, sequenced in a study of shared T cell receptors in the human thymus. TCRdb keeps only in-frame clones here, not all; method: immunoSEQ multiplex PCR. The sample lists hundreds of thousands of clones, around nine tenths occurring once. These data were likewise used in another study, on human thymus T cells.

Sequences were obtained from thymocytes. These receptors were obtained from a boy under two years old with a congenital heart defect.

The J gene is TRBJ2-6, the V gene TRBV5-1; unclear D gene. V lost 0 bases to trimming and J lost 1 base, with 8 bases between them. The V gene's germline CDR1 is SGHRS and CDR2 YFSETQ. The CDR3 is 16 amino acids. CDR3 residues: CASSLGGISGANVLTF. The CDR3 DNA sequence: TGCGCCAGCAGCTTGGGCGGAATATCTGGGGCCAACGTCCTGACTTTC.

A few counts support this clone. CDR3 in amino acids: CASSVKTYSNQPQHF. The CDR3 coding sequence is TGTGCCAGCAGCGTAAAGACATATAGCAATCAGCCCCAGCATTTT. The chain uses TRBV6-5 and TRBJ1-5, with D hard to call. From germline, CDR1 is MNHEY and CDR2 SVGAGI. The V end was cut by 6 bases, the J end by 0 bases, with 12 bases between. The CDR3 runs to 15 residues.

The chain uses TRBV7-9 and TRBJ2-5, with D tentatively TRBD2 (6 bases). Germline loops: CDR1 SEHNR, CDR2 FQNEAQ (reference sequence). The CDR3 length is 13 residues. V lost 7 bases, J lost 5 bases, and 14 bases lay in between. The CDR3 nucleotides are TGTGCCAGCACCCGCAGGGAGGTGGAGACCCAGTACTTC. It specifies CASTRREVETQYF. Complete variable domain (other parts from reference TRBV7-9 and TRBJ2-5): DTGVSQNPRHKITKRGQNVTFRCDPISEHNRLYWYRQTLGQGPEFLTYFQNEAQLEKSRLLSDRFSAERPKGSFSTLEIQRTEQGDSAMYLCASTRREVETQYFGPGTRLLVL.

The rearrangement uses TRBV21-1 and TRBJ2-7; TRBD2 reflects the table's D call only, with no check against the DNA. TRBV21-1 is reported as a pseudogene. This CDR3 is 15 amino acids long. This chain's CDR3 is CASSKGLEASYEQYF. In nucleotides, the CDR3 is TGTGCCAGCAGCAAAGGGCTAGAAGCCTCCTACGAGCAGTACTTC.

The chain joins TRBV10-3 to TRBJ1-5, with D possibly TRBD1 on 6 matching bases. Between the trimmed V and J ends, which lost 0 bases and 2 bases, there was a span of 11 bases. This CDR3 contains 16 residues. The germline CDR1 and CDR2 sequences are ENHRY and SYGVKD. This CDR3 reads CAISESHGGGNQPQHF. The CDR3 DNA follows: TGTGCCATCAGTGAGTCTCATGGGGGCGGCAATCAGCCCCAGCATTTT.

This clone came up once. The rearrangement joins TRBV27 to TRBJ1-2; 7 bases are a match to TRBD1. V trimming: 7 bases; J trimming: 1 base; junction bases outside the gene matches: 6. The CDR3 has 14 residues. CDR1 and CDR2 from the germline V gene are MNHEY and SMNVEV (reference sequence). CDR3 amino acids: CASTTYRGNYGYTF. CDR3 DNA: TGTGCCAGCACCACCTACAGGGGTAACTATGGCTACACCTTC.

This chain joins TRBV10-3 and TRBJ2-7; 10 nucleotides line up with TRBD2. This CDR3 has 15 residues. Trimming cost V 6 bases and J 2 bases; bases outside gene matches: 7. The germline gives CDR1 ENHRY, CDR2 SYGVKD. The CDR3 DNA follows: TGTGCCATCAGGGCTACTAGCGGGACAGCCTACGAGCAGTACTTC. This gives the protein CAIRATSGTAYEQYF.

The chain recombines TRBV5-1 with TRBJ2-1; TRBD1 matches 9 bases. The CDR3 is 17 residues long. Trimming cost V 1 base and J 12 bases; bases outside gene matches: 17. Germline CDR1 and CDR2: SGHRS and YFSETQ. The CDR3, as DNA: TGCGCCAGCAGCTTGACTACCGGGACAGGGCCCTCTCCTGGGCAGTTCTTC. Its protein is CASSLTTGTGPSPGQFF.

The gene calls are TRBV10-3 and TRBJ1-2; TRBD1 aligns across 8 bases. The CDR3 is 21 amino acids. The V and J ends lost 4 bases and 3 bases, in that order; junction bases with no gene match: 25. Germline CDR1 reads ENHRY; CDR2 reads SYGVKD. The CDR3 DNA follows: TGTGCCATCAGTGGCTTTTTCGGCCCCCCGGACAGGGTCAGGCTCTACTATGGCTACACCTTC. This gives the protein CAISGFFGPPDRVRLYYGYTF.

This clone appeared a single time. V is TRBV5-6 and J is TRBJ2-5; 10 bases align to TRBD2. The CDR3 is made up of 17 amino acids. After removal of 4 bases from V and 0 bases from J, the junction contained 9 bases not matched to a gene. The germline V gene encodes CDR1 SGHDT and CDR2 YYEEEE. The CDR3 is CASSGRTSGAYQETQYF. CDR3 nucleotides: TGTGCCAGCAGCGGACGGACTAGCGGAGCGTACCAAGAGACCCAGTACTTC.

The chain has TRBV6-1 and TRBJ1-5, with a possible D match to TRBD1 (5 bases). Germline lookup yields CDR1 MNHNS and CDR2 SASEGT. The CDR3 extends over 16 amino acids. V was cut by 3 bases and J by 2 bases, with 14 bases left in between. The CDR3 DNA reads as TGTGCCAGCAGTGATAAAGTCAGGGCCGGCAATCAGCCCCAGCATTTT. Encoded protein: CASSDKVRAGNQPQHF.

The chain uses TRBV5-4 and TRBJ2-3; TRBD2 matches 7 bases. The CDR3 contains 14 residues. The V segment lost 6 bases and the J segment 5 bases; nucleotides outside the gene matches: 9. Germline V gene sequence: CDR1 SGHNT, CDR2 YYREEE (reference sequence). CDR3 DNA: TGTGCCAGCATCGGAGCGGGAATGGAAGATACGCAGTATTTT. It translates to CASIGAGMEDTQYF. The full variable domain, with the rest looked up from reference TRBV5-4 and TRBJ2-3, is ETGVTQSPTHLIKTRGQQVTLRCSSQSGHNTVSWYQQALGQGPQFIFQYYREEENGRGNFPPRFSGLQFPNYSSELNVNALELDDSALYLCASIGAGMEDTQYFGPGTRLTVL.

Turning to this clone: The same CDR3 is also encoded by other DNA sequences in this sample. The V and J genes are TRBV2 and TRBJ2-7, with 10 bases aligning to TRBD1. The CDR3 is made up of 13 amino acids. Germline V gene data show CDR1 as SNHLY and CDR2 as FYNNEI. With 6 bases clipped from V and 2 bases from J, the junction kept 1 base outside the gene matches. CDR3 sequence (DNA): TGTGCCAGCAGCGGACAGGGGGCCTACGAGCAGTACTTC. It codes for CASSGQGAYEQYF.

The J gene is TRBJ2-3, the V gene TRBV28; a possible D gene is TRBD2 (6 bases). The V gene's germline CDR1 is MDHEN and CDR2 SYDVKM. With 4 bases removed from V and 1 base from J, the gap between germline ends came to 9 bases. There are 14 residues in the CDR3. CDR3: CASSWASGTDTQYF. CDR3 bases: TGTGCCAGCAGTTGGGCTAGCGGCACAGATACGCAGTATTTT.

The chain carries TRBV5-6 and TRBJ2-3; tentative D call: TRBD2 (7 bases). The V gene lost 2 bases and the J gene lost 3 bases, with 25 bases spanning the gap. Germline V gives CDR1 SGHDT, CDR2 YYEEEE. The CDR3 covers 19 residues. The CDR3 region has the DNA TGTGCCAGCAGCTTAGGGGGTCGGGCGGGAGACCCTAGAACAGATACGCAGTATTTT. Encoded protein: CASSLGGRAGDPRTDTQYF.

V and J are TRBV6-5 and TRBJ2-7; TRBD2 agrees at 7 bases. V lost 8 bases to trimming and J lost 0 bases; unmatched junction nucleotides: 7. Per the germline V gene, CDR1 is MNHEY and CDR2 is SVGAGI. The CDR3 is made up of 14 amino acids. The CDR3 loop is CASHGGGSSYEQYF. In DNA, the CDR3 is TGTGCCAGCCACGGCGGGGGAAGCTCCTACGAGCAGTACTTC.

The J gene is TRBJ1-2, the V gene TRBV9; 7 bases agree with TRBD1. Germline CDR1 reads SGDLS; CDR2 reads YYNGEE. This CDR3 comprises 18 residues. V was pared by 3 bases and J by 0 bases, with 14 bases of the junction left unmatched. DNA of the CDR3: TGTGCCAGCAGCGCGCTAGCCTCAGGGGGTTACGCTAACTATGGCTACACCTTC. This codes for CASSALASGGYANYGYTF.

The V call is TRBV9, the J call TRBJ2-1; D possibly corresponds to TRBD2 (6 bases). Germline V gene data show CDR1 as SGDLS and CDR2 as YYNGEE. With 0 bases removed from V and 8 bases from J, the gap between germline ends came to 15 bases. The CDR3 consists of 15 residues. The CDR3: CASSVGRGIKDEQFF. In DNA form, the CDR3 reads TGTGCCAGCAGCGTAGGACGCGGGATTAAGGATGAGCAGTTCTTC.

Worth noting for this clone: No conserved phenylalanine or tryptophan is present at the end of the CDR3, so a read error is the likely explanation. No DNA is shown, since the ends of the CDR3 on it are uncertain; the CDR3 is the one TCRdb lists. The rearrangement uses TRBV13 and TRBJ1-1. The CDR3 is made up of 11 amino acids, end residues included. Germline CDR1 and CDR2: PRHDT and FYEKMQ (reference sequence). The CDR3 here is CASSPRRTEED.

The chain employs TRBV6-1 and TRBJ2-7; TRBD1 aligns across 9 bases. This CDR3 region has 16 residues. The germline gives CDR1 MNHNS, CDR2 SASEGT. V lost 4 bases, J lost 3 bases, and 10 bases stayed unmatched. This chain's CDR3 is CASSVMGQGNLYEQYF. CDR3 sequence (DNA): TGTGCCAGCAGTGTTATGGGACAGGGAAACCTCTACGAGCAGTACTTC.